This TCR beta chain originates from a study of blood T cell repertoires in COVID-19. Methods used by the authors: Reference gene primer amplification yielded estimated nucleated cell counts. Some clones are missing from TCRdb's copy, which holds only in-frame ones; the method was immunoSEQ multiplex PCR. That table supplies the V and J calls and clone size; D and trimming were determined from the DNA. The repertoire holds approximately 98,000 clones, less than 85% seen once, with 1.5% to 2% in the top ten. The junction had 6 bases not matched to a gene; V was cut back by 5 bases and J by 0 bases. From germline, CDR1 is SNHLY and CDR2 FYNNEI. The CDR3 has 15 amino acids.

The V gene is TRBV2, the J gene TRBJ2-7; 8 bases align to TRBD1. The sequence was collected from a woman between 40 and 55 years old with acute or convalescent COVID-19. Source material: peripheral blood. CDR3 DNA sequence: TGTGCCAGCAGTCCTCAGGGGGCAAGCTCCTACGAGCAGTACTTC. Translated, it gives CASSPQGASSYEQYF.